One sample yielded the 27 T cell receptor beta chains listed below, sequenced in a study of CD8 T cells in ankylosing spondylitis (TCRdb year 2017). What the authors observed across the whole study: Blood from ankylosing spondylitis patients appeared to be characterized by a TCR beta motif composed of several highly homologous amino acid variants.

The library was generated by 5' RACE. The sequencer was an Illumina HiSeq 2500. TCRdb reran the public reads through fastp at Q25 and MiXCR, keeping productive beta chains. Rows matching on CDR3 protein sequence are summarized as one entry with the most common DNA and genes. The table for this sample lists fewer than 550,000 distinct CDR3 sequences; about 5.7% of them were counted only once. Around 3.5% of the sample belongs to the ten largest clones. Antigens of these TCRs are unknown. The sequenced material came from blood, either unsorted or a sorted T cell fraction (not recorded which). Source of these receptors: a male donor with ankylosing spondylitis.

This clonotype showed up many times. This chain uses TRBV7-2 with TRBJ1-1; 12 bases agree with TRBD1. V was clipped by 5 bases and J by 0 bases; unmatched bases: 7. The CDR3 length is 17 residues. Germline V lookup: CDR1 SGHTA, CDR2 FQGNSA. Written as DNA, the CDR3 is TGTGCCAGCAGCCGAGGGACAGGGGGCCCCATGAACACTGAAGCTTTCTTT. Translation: CASSRGTGGPMNTEAFF.

This clonotype was counted ten times or more. This chain joins TRBV7-2 and TRBJ1-1; maybe TRBD1 (5 bases). This CDR3 has 14 amino acids. Germline V CDR1 and CDR2: SGHTA, FQGNSA. V lost 2 bases to trimming and J lost 1 base, with 8 bases between them. The CDR3: CASSLYTGNTEAFF. The CDR3 DNA reads TGTGCCAGCAGCTTATATACAGGGAACACTGAAGCTTTCTTT.

This clonotype appeared many times. This rearrangement joins TRBV6-2 or TRBV6-3 to TRBJ1-2; no definite D call. There are 10 residues in the CDR3. CDR1 is MNHEY, CDR2 SVGEGT, per germline. The germline V and J ends were trimmed by 7 bases and 9 bases, with 9 bases remaining between them. The CDR3 region is CASIGQSYTF. In nucleotides, the CDR3 is TGTGCCAGCATCGGGCAGAGCTACACCTTC.

This clonotype came up many times. For the CDR3, the DNA is TGTGCCAGCAGGGGGGAGGGAAATCAGCCCCAGCATTTT. It is translated as CASRGEGNQPQHF. The chain has TRBV12-3 or TRBV12-4 and TRBJ1-5, with a possible D match to TRBD1 (5 bases). This CDR3 comprises 13 residues. V was cut by 6 bases and J by 4 bases, with 10 bases left in between.

In its sample, this clonotype was seen many times. The V call is TRBV5-6, the J call TRBJ2-5; D call uncertain. The germline V gene has CDR1 SGHDT and CDR2 YYEEEE. The CDR3 sequence is 13 residues long. The V end lost 5 bases, the J end lost 0 bases, and 8 bases lay between the germline ends. The CDR3 DNA sequence: TGTGCCAGCAGGGTGATGTACCAAGAGACCCAGTACTTC. This gives the protein CASRVMYQETQYF.

The table lists this clonotype with a few counts. The chain has TRBV20-1 and TRBJ2-6; either TRBD1 or TRBD2 may supply D (6 bases each). The V end was cut by 3 bases, the J end by 0 bases, with 15 bases between. Germline V lookup: CDR1 DFQATT, CDR2 SNEGSKA (reference sequence). This CDR3 contains 17 residues. The CDR3 sequence is CSASGGLRSSGANVLTF. The CDR3 bases are TGCAGTGCTAGCGGGGGCCTTAGGAGCTCTGGGGCCAACGTCCTGACTTTC.

Many counts were recorded for this clonotype. J is TRBJ2-1 and V is TRBV7-2; no definite D call. Germline assignment: CDR1 SGHTA and CDR2 FQGNSA. The CDR3 is 15 amino acids. V shed 5 bases and J shed 0 bases, with 11 bases lying between them. In DNA form, the CDR3 reads TGTGCCAGCAGCGGCCGACGGAGCTCCTACAATGAGCAGTTCTTC. Translating gives CASSGRRSSYNEQFF.

This clonotype was seen only a few times. The chain joins TRBV4-1 to TRBJ2-7; TRBD2 agrees at 10 bases. V was pared by 0 bases and J by 6 bases, with 20 bases of the junction left unmatched. Germline CDR1 MGHRA, CDR2 YSYEKL. The CDR3 spans 20 residues. The DNA for the CDR3 is TGCGCCAGCAGCCAAGAAATCCCGTCGGGGGTAGCGGGAGGTTTTTCCGAGCAGTACTTC. Translation: CASSQEIPSGVAGGFSEQYF.

This clonotype was counted ten times or more. The chain uses TRBV4-3 and TRBJ2-1; 9 bases fit TRBD1. This CDR3 spans 16 amino acids. Germline trimming cut 0 bases from V and 7 bases from J; bases unmatched to any gene: 7. In germline, CDR1 is LGHNA, CDR2 YSLEER. The CDR3 here is CASSQEGTGKTNEQFF. The CDR3 DNA follows: TGCGCCAGCAGCCAAGAGGGGACAGGGAAAACTAATGAGCAGTTCTTC.

This clonotype was counted only a few times. The chain couples TRBV30 to TRBJ2-7; D is unclear. The CDR3 loop spans 14 amino acids. Germline V CDR1 and CDR2: GTSNPN, SVGIG (reference sequence). V lost 0 bases to trimming and J lost 4 bases, with 13 bases between them. CDR3 loop: CAWSVSPVGYEQYF. As DNA, the CDR3 is TGTGCCTGGAGTGTATCTCCGGTGGGTTACGAGCAGTACTTC. Based on the CDR3 plus reference TRBV30 and TRBJ2-7, the full variable domain is SQTIHQWPATLVQPVGSPLSLECTVEGTSNPNLYWYRQAAGRGLQLLFYSVGIGQISSEVPQNLSASRPQDRQFILSSKKLLLSDSGFYLCAWSVSPVGYEQYFGPGTRLTVT.

This clonotype was detected many times. The V call is TRBV6-2 or TRBV6-3, the J call TRBJ1-5; TRBD1 matches at 10 bases. CDR3 length equals 17 residues. The V gene end was trimmed by 2 bases and the J gene end by 4 bases; junction bases not matched to a gene: 8. Germline V lookup: CDR1 MNHEY, CDR2 SVGEGT. CDR3 nucleotide sequence: TGTGCCAGCAGTTACCCTAGGGGGACAGGGGATAATCAGCCCCAGCATTTT. Its protein product is CASSYPRGTGDNQPQHF.

This clonotype was found many times. The chain recombines TRBV5-1 with TRBJ2-4, with D uncertain. V was trimmed by 4 bases and J by 0 bases, leaving 17 bases between them. The CDR3 covers 17 residues. CDR1 is SGHRS, CDR2 YFSETQ, per germline. Written as DNA, the CDR3 is TGCGCCAGCAGCCCGGAAGGGCCCATACTAGCCAAAAACATTCAGTACTTC. This encodes CASSPEGPILAKNIQYF.

This clonotype was picked up many times. The gene calls are TRBV7-6 and TRBJ2-1; 7 nucleotides align to TRBD2. Germline V gene data show CDR1 as SGHVS and CDR2 as FNYEAQ. The CDR3 loop spans 16 amino acids. Trimming took 5 bases from V and 1 from J; bases not matched to a gene: 8. The chain's CDR3 is CASSGLAGPSYNEQFF. The CDR3 DNA sequence: TGTGCCAGCAGCGGGTTAGCGGGCCCGTCCTACAATGAGCAGTTCTTC.

In this sample, this clonotype turned up many times. The chain couples TRBV9 to TRBJ2-2; the D gene is possibly TRBD2 (7 bases). The CDR3 spans 15 residues. V was clipped by 1 base and J by 4 bases, with 11 bases between them. Germline V lookup: CDR1 SGDLS, CDR2 YYNGEE. The CDR3 DNA reads as TGTGCCAGCAGCGTACGGGGGGCCGCCACCGGGGAGCTGTTTTTT. Protein product: CASSVRGAATGELFF.

This clonotype occurred many times. This chain joins TRBV29-1 and TRBJ2-4, with D perhaps matching TRBD2 (6 bases). CDR1 is SQVTM, CDR2 ANQGSEA, per germline. V lost 6 bases to trimming and J lost 0 bases, with 21 bases between them. This CDR3 spans 17 amino acids. The DNA for the CDR3 is TGCAGCGTCCCTAGGAGGGCGCAGTTACAAGCCAAAAACATTCAGTACTTC. Its protein product is CSVPRRAQLQAKNIQYF.

This clonotype was detected many times. V is TRBV9 and J is TRBJ1-6; no clear D. The CDR3 sequence is 13 residues long. V lost 4 bases and J 7 bases, leaving 9 bases between the germline ends. Germline loops: CDR1 SGDLS, CDR2 YYNGEE. The CDR3 is CASSPFPNSPLHF. The CDR3 bases are TGTGCCAGCAGCCCCTTCCCGAATTCACCCCTCCACTTT. Drawing the rest from reference TRBV9 and TRBJ1-6, the complete variable domain is DSGVTQTPKHLITATGQRVTLRCSPRSGDLSVYWYQQSLDQGLQFLIQYYNGEERAKGNILERFSAQQFPDLHSELNLSSLELGDSALYFCASSPFPNSPLHFGNGTRLTVT.

This clonotype showed up many times. This sequence joins TRBV20-1 and TRBJ2-7; D is tentatively TRBD1 or TRBD2 (6 bases each). Germline V lookup: CDR1 DFQATT, CDR2 SNEGSKA (reference sequence). The CDR3 has 13 residues. V lost 5 bases and J 5 bases, leaving 16 bases between the germline ends. The DNA for the CDR3 is TGCAGTGCTCCCCTGACAGGAGGGAACGAGCAGTACTTC. It encodes CSAPLTGGNEQYF.

In this sample, this clonotype turned up many times. The V gene is TRBV9, the J gene TRBJ2-7; weak D call: TRBD2 (7 bases). The CDR3 length is 15 residues. The V end lost 0 bases, the J end lost 2 bases, and 12 bases lay between the germline ends. CDR1 and CDR2 from the germline V gene are SGDLS and YYNGEE. CDR3 in amino acids: CASSVAGGAAYEQYF. CDR3 DNA sequence: TGTGCCAGCAGCGTAGCGGGGGGCGCAGCCTACGAGCAGTACTTC.

This clonotype was seen a few times. The chain carries TRBV28 and TRBJ1-3; 8 nucleotides line up with TRBD1. The ends lost 5 bases at V and 0 bases at J; junction bases unmatched: 6. The CDR3 length is 16 residues. Germline assignment: CDR1 MDHEN and CDR2 SYDVKM. The CDR3 protein is CASSRDRWGSGNTIYF. The CDR3 DNA reads TGTGCCAGCAGTCGGGACAGGTGGGGCTCTGGAAACACCATATATTTT.

This clonotype was seen at least ten times. V usage is TRBV7-9 and J usage is TRBJ2-4; D is unclear. V lost 1 base to trimming and J lost 6 bases, with 4 bases between them. This CDR3 is 12 amino acids long. The germline V gene encodes CDR1 SEHNR and CDR2 FQNEAQ (reference sequence). The DNA of the CDR3 is TGTGCCAGCAGCTTAGGTTCAAACATTCAGTACTTC. Translated: CASSLGSNIQYF. Based on the CDR3 plus reference TRBV7-9 and TRBJ2-4, the full variable domain is DTGVSQNPRHKITKRGQNVTFRCDPISEHNRLYWYRQTLGQGPEFLTYFQNEAQLEKSRLLSDRFSAERPKGSFSTLEIQRTEQGDSAMYLCASSLGSNIQYFGAGTRLSVL.

This clonotype appeared many times. V and J are TRBV12-3 or TRBV12-4 and TRBJ1-1; 7 positions agree with TRBD1. V lost 6 bases to trimming and J lost 6 bases; unmatched junction nucleotides: 7. CDR3 size: 13 residues. The CDR3 region is CASRPTGDAEAFF. The CDR3 DNA reads as TGTGCCAGCAGACCTACAGGGGACGCTGAAGCTTTCTTT.

This chain uses TRBV20-1 with TRBJ1-2; no reliable D call. The V gene's germline CDR1 is DFQATT and CDR2 SNEGSKA (reference sequence). The V and J ends lost 0 bases and 0 bases respectively, with 5 bases between them. The CDR3 totals 13 residues. The CDR3, as DNA: TGCAGTGCTAGAGAAGGCCCTAACTATGGCTACACCTTC. Protein sequence: CSAREGPNYGYTF.

This clonotype was observed many times. The chain carries TRBV7-3 and TRBJ2-2; D gene ambiguous. CDR1 and CDR2 (germline): SGHTA, FQGTGA. Trimming took off 0 bases at V and 7 bases at J, with 3 bases between the two ends. This CDR3 has 12 amino acids. The CDR3 here is CASSLTRGELFF. The CDR3, as DNA: TGTGCCAGCAGCTTAACGCGCGGGGAGCTGTTTTTT.

This clonotype has ten or more counts. V and J are TRBV7-6 and TRBJ2-4; TRBD2 matches at 8 bases. Germline-derived CDR1 and CDR2 are SGHVS and FNYEAQ. V was pared by 6 bases and J by 5 bases, with 6 bases of the junction left unmatched. CDR3 length equals 14 residues. The CDR3 region is CASRPLAVQNIQYF. CDR3 bases: TGTGCCAGCAGGCCACTAGCGGTCCAAAACATTCAGTACTTC.

In its sample, this clonotype was seen a few times. The chain couples TRBV11-2 to TRBJ2-7; D tentatively fits TRBD1 or TRBD2 (5 bases each). The CDR3 has 14 residues. V was pared by 7 bases and J by 4 bases, with 17 bases between. Germline CDR1 is SGHAT and CDR2 is FQNNGV. The CDR3, as DNA: TGTGCCAGCACCGCCGTGGGGGTCCTATACGAGCAGTACTTC. Translated, it gives CASTAVGVLYEQYF.

This clonotype was recorded at least ten times. This chain connects TRBV7-2 to TRBJ2-7; TRBD2 might be the D (6 bases). V was cut by 5 bases and J by 1 base, with 18 bases left in between. CDR1 is SGHTA, CDR2 FQGNSA, per germline. This CDR3 has 16 residues. The CDR3 DNA sequence: TGTGCCAGCAGCCCCCATCCGGGAGAGTTTTCCTACGAGCAGTACTTC. As protein: CASSPHPGEFSYEQYF.

In this sample, this clonotype turned up many times. V is TRBV20-1 and J is TRBJ1-2; weak D call: TRBD1 (6 bases). Germline loops: CDR1 DFQATT, CDR2 SNEGSKA (reference sequence). The germline V and J ends were trimmed by 1 base and 4 bases, with 10 bases remaining between them. CDR3 size: 13 residues. CDR3 DNA: TGCAGTGCTAGAGTGGTAGGGGGCTATGGCTACACCTTC. It encodes CSARVVGGYGYTF.